The clone carrying this T cell receptor beta chain was counted only a few times. Its antigen is not identified. The isolated RNA, all of it, was reverse transcribed, so expressed TCRB transcripts were what got sequenced. The protocol was immunoSEQ multiplex PCR, while the TCRdb copy is restricted to in-frame clones and leaves out a portion. The sample shows 120,000 or so clones, roughly 17% of them seen only once. The sample belongs to a study of beta chain features in type 1 diabetes. Regarding the study as a whole: The study found fewer insertions and more deletions at VDJ junctions in type 1 diabetes patients. Using cDNA template may skew counts toward highly expressing activated cells. All four CD4+ subsets from Type 1 diabetes patients carried moderately but significantly shorter TCRB CDR3s.

The CDR3 length is 15 residues. Germline CDR1 is MGHDK and CDR2 is SYGVNS. Trimming left V 3 bases short and J 3 bases short, with 12 bases between. The sample consisted of central memory CD4+ T cells from blood. The rearrangement links TRBV25-1 to TRBJ2-4; D gene ambiguous. The clonotype originates from a man aged 18 to 29 with type 1 diabetes. CDR3 loop: CASSDWSAGKNIQYF. CDR3 in DNA: TGTGCCAGCAGTGATTGGTCCGCAGGCAAAAACATTCAGTACTTC.